One sample yielded the 16 T cell receptor beta chains listed below, sequenced in a study of siplizumab effects on memory and regulatory T cells. The protocol was immunoSEQ multiplex PCR, while the TCRdb copy is restricted to in-frame clones and leaves out a portion. The table includes more than 9,500 clones, around 43% detected once. For these receptors, no antigen is known. As described, mixed lymphocyte reaction cells underwent coculture at 37°C for a duration of five to six days. The sample was CFSE-low (dividing) CD8+ T cells sorted from an allogeneic mixed lymphocyte reaction. These receptors were collected from a human donor in good health; the cells came from an allogeneic mixed lymphocyte reaction. Some clones in this sample may be carry-over from other donors' samples.

The chain recombines TRBV15 with TRBJ2-7; possibly TRBD1 or TRBD2 for D (5 bases each). Trimming took off 0 bases at V and 6 bases at J, with 9 bases between the two ends. CDR3 length: 13 amino acids. Germline CDR1 and CDR2: LNHNV and YYDKDF (reference sequence). Written as DNA, the CDR3 is TGTGCCACCAGCAGAGAGATGGGGGTCGAGCAGTACTTC. This encodes CATSREMGVEQYF. Looking up the rest from reference TRBV15 and TRBJ2-7 gives the full variable domain: DAMVIQNPRYQVTQFGKPVTLSCSQTLNHNVMYWYQQKSSQAPKLLFHYYDKDFNNEADTPDNFQSRRPNTSFCFLDIRSPGLGDTAMYLCATSREMGVEQYFGPGTRLTVT.

The chain joins TRBV7-8 to TRBJ2-1; 10 nucleotides match TRBD1. Germline assignment: CDR1 SGHVS and CDR2 FQNEAQ. The CDR3 runs 15 residues. V lost 5 bases and J lost 4; bases outside the gene matches: 5. The CDR3 DNA is TGTGCCAGCAGCGGACGGGACAGGGGTTACAATGAGCAGTTCTTC. Translated, it gives CASSGRDRGYNEQFF.

V and J are TRBV19 and TRBJ2-1, with D possibly called TRBD1 or TRBD2 (5 bases each). CDR1 is LNHDA, CDR2 SQIVND, per germline (reference sequence). This CDR3 comprises 14 residues. V was trimmed by 3 bases and J by 4 bases, leaving 10 bases between them. The CDR3 spells CASSIWGPYNEQFF. The CDR3 DNA reads TGTGCCAGTAGTATTTGGGGACCATACAATGAGCAGTTCTTC.

The CDR3 spells CASSIRTAHFDEQYF. CDR3 bases: TGTGCCAGTAGTATCCGGACAGCACATTTTGATGAGCAGTACTTC. The V gene is TRBV19, the J gene TRBJ2-7, with D perhaps matching TRBD1 (6 bases). The ends were cut back, 3 bases at V and 7 bases at J, with 19 bases in the middle. CDR1 and CDR2 (germline): LNHDA, SQIVND (reference sequence). This CDR3 contains 15 residues.

This clone was picked up a small number of times. Other DNA variants within this sample encode the same CDR3. This chain uses TRBV19 with TRBJ1-1; no clear D gene. Germline loops: CDR1 LNHDA, CDR2 SQIVND (reference sequence). The CDR3 is made up of 15 amino acids. V lost 3 bases and J lost 2, with 13 bases in between. CDR3 nucleotides: TGTGCCAGTAGTATCGGTTGGGCCTCCAACACTGAAGCTTTCTTT. As protein: CASSIGWASNTEAFF. Full variable domain (missing parts from reference TRBV19 and TRBJ1-1): DGGITQSPKYLFRKEGQNVTLSCEQNLNHDAMYWYRQDPGQGLRLIYYSQIVNDFQKGDIAEGYSVSREKKESFPLTVTSAQKNPTAFYLCASSIGWASNTEAFFGQGTRLTVV.

J is TRBJ2-7 and V is TRBV25-1, with no clear D. The germline gives CDR1 MGHDK, CDR2 SYGVNS. CDR3 length: 12 residues. V lost 8 bases and J lost 0, with 8 bases in between. The CDR3: CASSPTSYEQYF. The CDR3 bases are TGTGCCAGCTCCCCAACCTCCTACGAGCAGTACTTC.

This clone appeared a few times. This sequence joins TRBV6-1 and TRBJ2-7; D may be TRBD2 (5 bases). The CDR3 consists of 14 residues. Trimming took off 2 bases at V and 0 bases at J, with 8 bases between the two ends. From germline, CDR1 is MNHNS and CDR2 SASEGT. The CDR3 DNA sequence: TGTGCCAGCAGTGAAAACGGGGACTCCTACGAGCAGTACTTC. Amino acid sequence: CASSENGDSYEQYF.

In this sample, this clone turned up many times. The rearrangement links TRBV29-1 to TRBJ1-2, with unresolved D. The V end was cut by 4 bases, the J end by 5 bases, with 5 bases between. The CDR3 loop spans 10 amino acids. Germline CDR1 SQVTM, CDR2 ANQGSEA. The CDR3 DNA reads as TGCAGCGTTGCGAGTTATGGCTACACCTTC. Protein sequence: CSVASYGYTF.

This chain uses TRBV4-2 with TRBJ2-3, with D maybe TRBD1 (6 bases). Trimming pared 4 bases from V and 2 bases from J, leaving 13 bases between. The CDR3 covers 15 residues. Germline assignment: CDR1 LGHNA and CDR2 YNFKEQ. The CDR3 sequence is CASSPDRSDTDTQYF. DNA of the CDR3: TGTGCCAGCAGCCCCGACAGGTCTGACACAGATACGCAGTATTTT.

The chain carries TRBV11-2 and TRBJ1-2, with 7 bases matching TRBD1. CDR3 length equals 13 residues. Germline values: CDR1 SGHAT, CDR2 FQNNGV. V trimming: 5 bases; J trimming: 4 bases; junction bases outside the gene matches: 4. CDR3 in DNA: TGTGCCAGCAGCACTGGGACAGTCTATGGCTACACCTTC. Its translation: CASSTGTVYGYTF.

This chain's CDR3 is CASSFKPGTGVTDTQYF. CDR3 DNA: TGTGCCAGCAGCTTTAAACCCGGGACAGGGGTCACAGATACGCAGTATTTT. The rearrangement joins TRBV5-6 to TRBJ2-3, with 10 bases that match TRBD1. V lost 2 bases and J lost 2; bases outside the gene matches: 8. Germline loops: CDR1 SGHDT, CDR2 YYEEEE. The CDR3 spans 17 residues.

The gene calls are TRBV7-9 and TRBJ2-5; TRBD2 aligns across 9 bases. The germline CDR1 and CDR2 sequences are SEHNR and FQNEAQ (reference sequence). The CDR3 is 18 residues long. The V and J ends lost 1 base and 5 bases, in that order; junction bases with no gene match: 14. CDR3 region: CASSLESAREGSRETQYF. DNA of the CDR3: TGTGCCAGCAGCTTAGAGAGTGCGCGGGAGGGTAGCCGGGAGACCCAGTACTTC.

V usage is TRBV11-3 and J usage is TRBJ2-7, with D uncertain. Germline CDR1 reads SGHNT; CDR2 reads YENEEA. Trimming took off 1 base at V and 0 bases at J, with 10 bases between the two ends. The CDR3 length is 15 residues. The CDR3 region has the DNA TGTGCCAGCAGCTTAGGGACCCCCGGCTCCTACGAGCAGTACTTC. This sequence encodes CASSLGTPGSYEQYF.

The chain couples TRBV19 to TRBJ1-1; D is uncertain. V was trimmed by 2 bases and J by 2 bases, leaving 12 bases between them. CDR1 is LNHDA, CDR2 SQIVND, per germline (reference sequence). The CDR3 totals 15 residues. For the CDR3, the DNA is TGTGCCAGTAGTATATTTCACCCGGGAAACACTGAAGCTTTCTTT. Amino acids: CASSIFHPGNTEAFF.

The chain is built from TRBV6-6 and TRBJ2-7, with 9 bases matching TRBD2. CDR1 is MNHNY and CDR2 is SVGAGI in the germline V gene (reference sequence). CDR3 size: 13 residues. V was clipped by 4 bases and J by 3 bases; unmatched bases: 1. The CDR3 sequence: CASSSAGGYEQYF. The CDR3 region has the DNA TGTGCCAGCAGTTCAGCGGGGGGCTACGAGCAGTACTTC.

This rearrangement joins TRBV19 to TRBJ1-4; D is unresolved. The germline V gene has CDR1 LNHDA and CDR2 SQIVND (reference sequence). Trimming removed 3 bases from V and 0 bases from J, with 14 bases in between. CDR3 length: 17 amino acids. CDR3 coding DNA: TGTGCCAGTAGTATCTCCCTATGGGTGGCAACTAATGAAAAACTGTTTTTT. Encoded protein: CASSISLWVATNEKLFF.